The 19 T cell receptor beta chains below come from one sample, sequenced in a study of human T cells and chemical hapten exposure. Via MiXCR, TCRdb re-called the RACE reads, giving one row per CDR3 protein. Of around 130,000 distinct CDR3 sequences in the sample, 8.5% to 9.5% were seen once. Time point defined: healthy volunteer bleed at 2 weeks. Unfractionated whole blood was the source of the extracted total RNA. Source material: whole blood. Receptor source: a male donor in good health. Some clones in this sample may be carry-over from other donors' samples.

This clonotype showed up just a few times. The rearrangement uses TRBV6-4 and TRBJ2-3, with D maybe TRBD1 (5 bases). V was pared by 0 bases and J by 4 bases, with 11 bases between. CDR1 and CDR2 from the germline V gene are MRHNA and SNTAGT. There are 15 residues in the CDR3. CDR3 coding DNA: TGTGCCAGCAGTGACTCCGTAGGGGCCTCAGATACGCAGTATTTT. Its protein product is CASSDSVGASDTQYF.

There are a few counts of this clonotype. The chain recombines TRBV12-3 or TRBV12-4 with TRBJ1-1; no definite D call. Trimming pared 2 bases from V and 1 base from J, leaving 8 bases between. This CDR3 is built from 14 residues. The CDR3 nucleotides read TGTGCCAGCAGTTTATGGACGGAGAACACTGAAGCTTTCTTT. Translated, it gives CASSLWTENTEAFF.

The sample holds a few counts of this clonotype. The CDR3 sequence is CASSSDRGGEQYF. The DNA of the CDR3 is TGTGCCAGCAGCTCCGACAGGGGCGGGGAGCAGTACTTC. This sequence joins TRBV7-2 and TRBJ2-7, with 8 positions matching TRBD1. The CDR3 loop spans 13 amino acids. The germline CDR1 and CDR2 sequences are SGHTA and FQGNSA. J lost 7 bases, V lost 4 bases, and 6 bases had no gene match.

This rearrangement joins TRBV3-1 to TRBJ2-7; D remains ambiguous. V lost 0 bases to trimming and J lost 0 bases, with 9 bases between them. CDR1 LGHDT and CDR2 YNNKEL come from the germline V gene (reference sequence). The CDR3 is made up of 15 amino acids. Here the CDR3 DNA reads TGTGCCAGCAGCCAAGAGCCATACAGCTCCTACGAGCAGTACTTC. Translated: CASSQEPYSSYEQYF.

V is TRBV7-8 and J is TRBJ2-3; 10 bases map to TRBD2. This CDR3 contains 15 residues. The germline V gene has CDR1 SGHVS and CDR2 FQNEAQ. V was clipped by 4 bases and J by 2 bases; unmatched bases: 3. The CDR3 loop is CASSSAGGFTDTQYF. The CDR3 coding sequence is TGTGCCAGCAGCTCAGCGGGAGGGTTCACAGATACGCAGTATTTT.

V is TRBV11-2 and J is TRBJ2-3; 10 bases line up with TRBD2. With V trimmed by 3 bases and J by 1 base, 13 bases remained unmatched. The CDR3 consists of 19 residues. Germline CDR1 reads SGHAT; CDR2 reads FQNNGV. The CDR3 protein is CASSFRIPSGSGGTDTQYF. In DNA form, the CDR3 reads TGTGCCAGCAGCTTCAGAATCCCTAGCGGGAGTGGAGGCACAGATACGCAGTATTTT.

This clonotype was detected a few times. The CDR3 protein is CSARDFSGGFTYEQYF. The CDR3 DNA reads as TGCAGTGCTAGAGATTTTTCAGGGGGCTTTACCTACGAGCAGTACTTC. This chain uses TRBV20-1 with TRBJ2-7, with 8 bases identical to TRBD1. The V segment lost 0 bases and the J segment 2 bases; nucleotides outside the gene matches: 9. This CDR3 spans 16 amino acids. The germline V gene encodes CDR1 DFQATT and CDR2 SNEGSKA (reference sequence).

This clonotype was seen more than once but under ten times. This chain links TRBV5-4 with TRBJ2-1; 9 bases align to TRBD2. This CDR3 spans 13 amino acids. The trim removed 5 bases at V and 7 bases at J, leaving 4 bases unmatched. Looked up from germline, CDR1 is SGHNT and CDR2 is YYREEE (reference sequence). CDR3 amino acids: CASSSLAGNEQFF. The CDR3 region has the DNA TGTGCCAGCAGTTCTCTAGCGGGGAATGAGCAGTTCTTC. The entire variable domain, with the rest obtained from reference TRBV5-4 and TRBJ2-1, is as follows: ETGVTQSPTHLIKTRGQQVTLRCSSQSGHNTVSWYQQALGQGPQFIFQYYREEENGRGNFPPRFSGLQFPNYSSELNVNALELDDSALYLCASSSLAGNEQFFGPGTRLTVL.

This clonotype was counted at least ten times. The V and J genes are TRBV18 and TRBJ2-7; D is unclear. Germline V CDR1 and CDR2: KGHSH, LQKENI. The V and J ends lost 3 bases and 8 bases respectively, with 14 bases between them. The CDR3 has 13 amino acids. The CDR3 protein is CASSPRSRTQQYF. The CDR3 coding sequence is TGTGCCAGCTCACCCCGGTCCCGTACGCAGCAGTACTTC.

The table lists this clonotype with a few counts. The chain employs TRBV7-9 and TRBJ1-2; D is unresolved. V gave up 5 bases and J gave up 6 bases, with 7 bases separating them. This CDR3 spans 11 amino acids. Germline-derived CDR1 and CDR2 are SEHNR and FQNEAQ (reference sequence). CDR3 DNA: TGTGCCAGCAGCACCAACCATGGCTACACCTTC. Translating it yields CASSTNHGYTF. The complete variable domain, with remaining parts taken from reference TRBV7-9 and TRBJ1-2, reads DTGVSQNPRHKITKRGQNVTFRCDPISEHNRLYWYRQTLGQGPEFLTYFQNEAQLEKSRLLSDRFSAERPKGSFSTLEIQRTEQGDSAMYLCASSTNHGYTFGSGTRLTVV.

The chain is built from TRBV4-1 and TRBJ2-3; D is undetermined. The CDR3 is 13 residues long. CDR1 is MGHRA and CDR2 is YSYEKL in the germline V gene. V lost 2 bases, J lost 6 bases, and 9 bases lay in between. The CDR3 DNA is TGCGCCAGCAGCCAAATCCCCCTGGATACGCAGTATTTT. It yields the protein CASSQIPLDTQYF.

In this sample, this clonotype turned up a few times. V is TRBV6-2 or TRBV6-3 and J is TRBJ2-5; 8 nucleotides line up with TRBD1. V dropped 6 bases and J dropped 3; count of bases not matched to a gene: 3. Germline V gene sequence: CDR1 MNHEY, CDR2 SVGEGT. The CDR3 extends over 13 amino acids. CDR3 loop: CASRKTGEETQYF. CDR3 DNA sequence: TGTGCCAGCAGAAAGACAGGGGAAGAGACCCAGTACTTC.

This clonotype has ten or more counts. The gene calls are TRBV7-9 and TRBJ2-2; 10 bases match TRBD2. The V and J ends lost 4 bases and 5 bases, in that order; junction bases with no gene match: 7. This CDR3 has 16 residues. Germline loops: CDR1 SEHNR, CDR2 FQNEAQ (reference sequence). DNA of the CDR3: TGTGCCAGCAGCTATCCTAGCGGGAGAAGAACCGGGGAGCTGTTTTTT. This gives the protein CASSYPSGRRTGELFF.

The rearrangement uses TRBV25-1 and TRBJ2-7, with TRBD1 identical over 7 bases. CDR1 MGHDK and CDR2 SYGVNS come from the germline V gene. This CDR3 comprises 13 residues. V was clipped by 6 bases and J by 6 bases; unmatched bases: 8. CDR3 DNA: TGTGCCAGCAGGGGCCCAGGGGGAAGCGAGCAGTACTTC. It specifies CASRGPGGSEQYF.

V and J are TRBV5-1 and TRBJ2-1; TRBD1 matches 9 bases. Germline V gene data show CDR1 as SGHRS and CDR2 as YFSETQ. Trimming at V came to 7 bases and at J to 7 bases, leaving 3 bases not matched to a gene. This CDR3 spans 12 amino acids. CDR3 region: CASGDRVNEQFF. The CDR3, as DNA: TGCGCCAGCGGGGACAGGGTGAATGAGCAGTTCTTC.

The V gene is TRBV7-2, the J gene TRBJ2-3; D remains unclear. This CDR3 spans 12 amino acids. V was cut by 5 bases and J by 6 bases, with 9 bases left in between. Per germline, CDR1 SGHTA and CDR2 FQGNSA. CDR3 sequence: CASSLLVDTQYF. CDR3 sequence (DNA): TGTGCCAGCAGCCTCCTTGTGGATACGCAGTATTTT. The whole variable domain, filled in from reference TRBV7-2 and TRBJ2-3, reads GAGVSQSPSNKVTEKGKDVELRCDPISGHTALYWYRQSLGQGLEFLIYFQGNSAPDKSGLPSDRFSAERTGGSVSTLTIQRTQQEDSAVYLCASSLLVDTQYFGPGTRLTVL.

This clonotype has a handful of counts. The chain has TRBV5-1 and TRBJ2-3; no clear D. Trimming cost V 4 bases and J 2 bases, with 17 bases left between them. This CDR3 is 16 amino acids long. Germline values: CDR1 SGHRS, CDR2 YFSETQ. The CDR3 region has the DNA TGCGCCAGCAGCCCAGCTCTAGGGAAGGTCACAGATACGCAGTATTTT. Its protein is CASSPALGKVTDTQYF.

The chain links TRBV5-1 to TRBJ2-1; 8 positions agree with TRBD1. This CDR3 spans 14 amino acids. V lost 2 bases and J lost 7; bases outside the gene matches: 5. In germline, CDR1 is SGHRS, CDR2 YFSETQ. CDR3 protein: CASSFFDRGNEQFF. For the CDR3, the DNA is TGCGCCAGCAGCTTCTTCGACAGGGGAAATGAGCAGTTCTTC.

The sample holds many counts of this clonotype. The genes are TRBV7-9 and TRBJ2-7; the D is unclear. The CDR3 is 12 residues long. V dropped 1 base and J dropped 6 bases, with 7 bases sitting between them. CDR1 is SEHNR, CDR2 FQNEAQ, per germline (reference sequence). The CDR3: CASSLEGREQYF. The DNA for the CDR3 is TGTGCCAGCAGCTTAGAGGGCCGCGAGCAGTACTTC.